The 20 T cell receptor beta chains presented below share a single source sample, sequenced in a study of blood T cell repertoires in COVID-19 (dated by TCRdb to 2019 to 2021). The library was generated by the immunoSEQ multiplex PCR assay. What TCRdb holds here is the immuneACCESS table cut down to in-frame rearrangements. Part of the clones is not present; checked against another copy, under half of the missing clones reflect an unresolved V gene, and the others are unexplained. The sample table records about 220,000 clones; 82% of these occur just once. The ten biggest clones cover about 5.6% of the sample. The sequenced material came from peripheral blood. These receptors all come from a woman between 65 and 79 years old with COVID-19, enrolled during active disease.

V is TRBV19 and J is TRBJ1-5; TRBD1 agrees at 7 bases. Germline assignment: CDR1 LNHDA and CDR2 SQIVND (reference sequence). J lost 0 bases, V lost 6 bases, and 5 bases had no gene match. CDR3 length equals 15 residues. DNA of the CDR3: TGTGCCAGTAGCTTGACAGGGAATAGCAATCAGCCCCAGCATTTT. Its protein is CASSLTGNSNQPQHF.

The rearrangement links TRBV6-5 to TRBJ2-6; unclear D gene. CDR1 MNHEY and CDR2 SVGAGI come from the germline V gene. The germline V and J ends were trimmed by 7 bases and 3 bases, with 13 bases remaining between them. The CDR3 contains 15 residues. The CDR3 loop is CASNPEVVGANVLTF. The CDR3 DNA follows: TGTGCCAGCAACCCAGAGGTAGTTGGGGCCAACGTCCTGACTTTC.

The rearrangement links TRBV7-8 to TRBJ2-1, with 11 bases identical to TRBD1. The V segment lost 3 bases and the J segment 9 bases; nucleotides outside the gene matches: 7. This CDR3 contains 15 residues. In germline, CDR1 is SGHVS, CDR2 FQNEAQ. The CDR3: CASSFGTGGLSEQFF. The CDR3 DNA reads as TGTGCCAGCAGCTTCGGGACAGGGGGGCTAAGTGAGCAGTTCTTC.

The chain joins TRBV6-2 or TRBV6-3 to TRBJ1-2; TRBD1 matches 8 bases. Germline assignment: CDR1 MNHEY and CDR2 SVGEGT. J was trimmed by 8 bases and V by 3 bases; bases with no gene match: 5. The CDR3 runs to 13 residues. CDR3 coding DNA: TGTGCCAGCAGTTATGACAGGGGTTACGGCTACACCTTC. Protein product: CASSYDRGYGYTF.

This sequence joins TRBV27 and TRBJ2-1; a weak D match, TRBD2 (5 bases). The germline CDR1 and CDR2 sequences are MNHEY and SMNVEV (reference sequence). Trimming removed 8 bases at V and 6 bases at J, with 14 bases between. The CDR3 is made up of 13 amino acids. The CDR3 region is CASVSVNGNEQFF. The CDR3 coding sequence is TGTGCCAGCGTTAGCGTGAACGGCAATGAGCAGTTCTTC.

The chain employs TRBV30 and TRBJ1-1; weak D call: TRBD1 (5 bases). Germline lookup yields CDR1 GTSNPN and CDR2 SVGIG (reference sequence). The CDR3 has 15 residues. V was trimmed by 1 base and J by 5 bases, leaving 17 bases between them. The CDR3 DNA reads TGTGCCTGGAGTGCCTCCCGGGGGGGTGGGACTGAAGCTTTCTTT. It specifies CAWSASRGGGTEAFF.

Concerning this clone itself: Additional DNA sequences in this sample encode the identical CDR3. The genes are TRBV5-1 and TRBJ2-7; tentative D call: TRBD2 (7 bases). CDR3 size: 16 residues. Germline-derived CDR1 and CDR2 are SGHRS and YFSETQ. Trimming removed 4 bases at V and 0 bases at J, with 17 bases between. CDR3 in amino acids: CASSLVLGGPSYEQYF. CDR3 bases: TGCGCCAGCAGCCTGGTTTTGGGGGGGCCCTCCTACGAGCAGTACTTC.

The chain recombines TRBV19 with TRBJ1-1; 8 nucleotides match TRBD1. This CDR3 spans 16 amino acids. J lost 0 bases, V lost 9 bases, and 12 bases had no gene match. Germline V gene data show CDR1 as LNHDA and CDR2 as SQIVND (reference sequence). The CDR3 is CASQSGTGYMNTEAFF. The DNA for the CDR3 is TGTGCCAGCCAATCCGGGACAGGTTATATGAACACTGAAGCTTTCTTT.

This sequence joins TRBV19 and TRBJ2-5, with 10 nucleotides matching TRBD2. Losses at the gene ends were 3 bases for V and 5 bases for J; bases not matched to a gene: 12. Per the germline V gene, CDR1 is LNHDA and CDR2 is SQIVND (reference sequence). The CDR3 spans 17 residues. The CDR3 sequence is CASSIGASGSGRETQYF. In nucleotides, the CDR3 is TGTGCCAGTAGTATCGGGGCTAGCGGGAGCGGTAGGGAGACCCAGTACTTC.

The chain uses TRBV15 and TRBJ2-7; maybe TRBD2 (5 bases). Germline V gene data show CDR1 as LNHNV and CDR2 as YYDKDF (reference sequence). This CDR3 is built from 14 residues. The V end lost 8 bases, the J end lost 5 bases, and 19 bases lay between the germline ends. The CDR3 is CATGIGGGGNEQYF. CDR3 coding DNA: TGTGCCACCGGAATAGGCGGTGGAGGCAACGAGCAGTACTTC.

This chain uses TRBV7-9 with TRBJ1-6; no reliable D call. V lost 3 bases to trimming and J lost 10 bases, with 16 bases between them. CDR1 and CDR2 from the germline V gene are SEHNR and FQNEAQ (reference sequence). This CDR3 is built from 15 residues. The CDR3: CASSLELSTGSPLHF. The DNA of the CDR3 is TGTGCCAGCAGCTTGGAACTTTCAACGGGGTCACCCCTCCACTTT.

The chain employs TRBV4-3 and TRBJ1-6; no firm D call. Germline CDR1 is LGHNA and CDR2 is YSLEER. Trimming cost V 3 bases and J 10 bases, with 16 bases left between them. This CDR3 contains 15 residues. The CDR3 DNA follows: TGCGCCAGCAGCCACGACAATACCGTGCAGTCACCCCTCCACTTT. This sequence encodes CASSHDNTVQSPLHF.

The gene calls are TRBV7-9 and TRBJ1-5; D perhaps matches TRBD1 (5 bases). Trimming cost V 5 bases and J 3 bases, with 20 bases left between them. Germline loops: CDR1 SEHNR, CDR2 FQNEAQ (reference sequence). The length of the CDR3 is 17 residues. The DNA for the CDR3 is TGTGCCAGCAGCCGTCAGAGTCCGGGACTACACAATCAGCCCCAGCATTTT. This gives the protein CASSRQSPGLHNQPQHF.

About this clone: A read error may explain this, as a much larger clone is one base away. Other DNA sequences of this sample code for an identical CDR3. The chain has TRBV5-1 and TRBJ1-1; 7 positions match TRBD1. This CDR3 comprises 14 residues. Per the germline V gene, CDR1 is SGHRS and CDR2 is YFSETQ. V dropped 3 bases and J dropped 1; count of bases not matched to a gene: 3. The CDR3, as DNA: TGCGCCAGCAGCTCGCAGGGGGGGAACACTGAAGCTTTCTTT. Its translation: CASSSQGGNTEAFF.

The CDR3 bases are TGCGCCAGCAGCTTGGGGTCCAGGCAAGAGACCCAGTACTTC. Its protein product is CASSLGSRQETQYF. This rearrangement joins TRBV5-1 to TRBJ2-5, with D unresolved. Trimming cost V 0 bases and J 2 bases, with 8 bases left between them. CDR1 is SGHRS and CDR2 is YFSETQ in the germline V gene. The CDR3 sequence is 14 residues long.

The rearrangement uses TRBV28 and TRBJ1-3; D call uncertain. CDR1 is MDHEN, CDR2 SYDVKM, per germline. Trimming took 7 bases from V and 4 from J, leaving 5 bases between them. CDR3 length equals 11 residues. The DNA of the CDR3 is TGTGCCAGCATAGAAGGAAACACCATATATTTT. Its translation: CASIEGNTIYF.

The chain is built from TRBV7-8 and TRBJ2-7, with TRBD1 identical over 10 bases. This CDR3 is 15 amino acids long. J gave up 7 bases and V 2 bases, and 8 bases lay outside the gene matches. Germline V gene data show CDR1 as SGHVS and CDR2 as FQNEAQ. CDR3 region: CASSLLTGQGLEQYF. DNA of the CDR3: TGTGCCAGCAGCTTACTCACGGGACAGGGGTTGGAGCAGTACTTC.

The gene calls are TRBV6-6 and TRBJ1-6; 7 bases fit TRBD1. J gave up 8 bases and V 5 bases, and 12 bases lay outside the gene matches. From germline, CDR1 is MNHNY and CDR2 SVGAGI (reference sequence). The CDR3 totals 16 residues. CDR3 DNA: TGTGCCAGCAGTGGCGGACAGGCAAGGCCCGATTCACCCCTCCACTTT. Translating it yields CASSGGQARPDSPLHF.

This chain joins TRBV6-5 and TRBJ1-1; D is ambiguous. CDR1 MNHEY and CDR2 SVGAGI come from the germline V gene. V dropped 7 bases and J dropped 5 bases, with 8 bases sitting between them. The CDR3 is made up of 11 amino acids. CDR3 protein: CASKEGTEAFF. CDR3 nucleotides: TGTGCCAGCAAGGAGGGTACTGAAGCTTTCTTT.

The chain combines TRBV27 with TRBJ1-2; 7 nucleotides line up with TRBD1. After removal of 4 bases from V and 6 bases from J, the junction contained 8 bases not matched to a gene. CDR3 length: 14 amino acids. In germline, CDR1 is MNHEY, CDR2 SMNVEV (reference sequence). The CDR3 reads CASSYNRGSDGYTF. The CDR3 DNA reads as TGTGCCAGCAGTTACAACAGGGGATCAGATGGCTACACCTTC.